This T cell receptor beta chain was captured in a study of T cells in Graves' hyperthyroidism and ophthalmopathy. Study results and caveats: Ophthalmopathy, which appeared later, was predicted by the model a median roughly 6.5 months before onset.

Germline V CDR1 and CDR2: MDHEN, SYDVKM. Trimming cost V 2 bases and J 0 bases, with 4 bases left between them. The CDR3 totals 13 residues. Uncontrolled infection, other autoimmune disease, pregnancy or lactation excluded patients. Based on clinical symptoms, serum thyroxine and TRAb, thyroid ultrasound and orbital computed tomography, diagnoses were reached. PBMCs were sourced from roughly 9.3 ml fresh peripheral blood. In its sample, this clonotype was seen many times. The antigen remains undetermined. TCR beta CDR3 region amplification was performed from RNA transcripts. HTBI primers were the set used in a first-round RT-PCR of the TCR CDR3. TCRdb analysed the multiplex PCR reads with MiXCR anew, one entry per CDR3 protein. This repertoire shows over 450,000 distinct CDR3 sequences, roughly 15% found once; its top ten account for 17%.

Material: blood. The chain links TRBV28 to TRBJ1-1; D unclear. This sequence was found in a woman younger than 30 with Graves' ophthalmopathy. CDR3 nucleotide sequence: TGTGCCAGCAGTTTAACGATGAACACTGAAGCTTTCTTT. Residues: CASSLTMNTEAFF.